This is a list of T cell receptor beta chains from one sample in a study of T cell responses to AZD1222 COVID-19 vaccine. Profiling relied on immunoSEQ multiplex PCR, and the TCRdb table lists in-frame clones only, not all of them. The sample holds around 120,000 clones; approximately 90% are singletons and the top ten take approximately 7.9%. Here the sequenced sample was peripheral blood, taken on day 0 of AZD1222 vaccination. All receptors come from an adult in good health. CDR3s include the opening cysteine and the closing phenylalanine or tryptophan. The order of the fields is CDR3 DNA, CDR3 protein, J gene, CDR3 length, V gene, clone size, D gene. A D gene is named only where the DNA matches it firmly. Clone size is given for some rows only: seen once, a few or many times, or a class if the clone is expanded.

TGCAGCGTTGCAAGCGGGAGCCTCGGAAGCACAGATACGCAGTATTTT	CSVASGSLGSTDTQYF	TRBJ2-3	16	TRBV29-1	once	TRBD2
TGTGCCAGTAGTACTGGACGGGTCAACACTGAAGCTTTCTTT	CASSTGRVNTEAFF	TRBJ1-1	14	TRBV19	-	-
TGTGCCAGCTCCTCCCTGGGGGTAGCGTACGAGCAGTACTTC	CASSSLGVAYEQYF	TRBJ2-7	14	TRBV18	once	-
TGTGCCAGTCGTCCTGGCCGGGATAGCAATCAGCCCCAGCATTTT	CASRPGRDSNQPQHF	TRBJ1-5	15	TRBV19	-	-
TGTGCCAGCAGTGGGACAGGGATCGGCAATGAGCAGTTCTTC	CASSGTGIGNEQFF	TRBJ2-1	14	TRBV25-1	-	TRBD1
TGTGCCAGCAGCGAACGAAACAGGGCGAACAATGAGCAGTTCTTC	CASSERNRANNEQFF	TRBJ2-1	15	TRBV3-1/TRBV3-2	-	-
TGCGCCAGCAGCCAAGTCCATAGATTAATTAGCGGGAGCTCCTACGAGCAGTACTTC	CASSQVHRLISGSSYEQYF	TRBJ2-7	19	TRBV4-1	-	TRBD2
TGCAGCGCTTTGGTAGGGAGAACTGAAGCTTTCTTT	CSALVGRTEAFF	TRBJ1-1	12	TRBV29-1	-	-
TGTGCCAGCAGCTATGACAGGGCCAACGAGCAGTACTTC	CASSYDRANEQYF	TRBJ2-7	13	TRBV7-2	-	TRBD1
TGCAGTGCTAGTCCCAGGGGTAGCACAGATACGCAGTATTTT	CSASPRGSTDTQYF	TRBJ2-3	14	TRBV20-1	-	-
TGCGCCAGCAGCTTGTCGGGAACCTACGAGCAGTACTTC	CASSLSGTYEQYF	TRBJ2-7	13	TRBV5-1	-	-
TGTGCCAGCAGTTCGGACCCCGGAGGCAATCAGCCCCAGCATTTT	CASSSDPGGNQPQHF	TRBJ1-5	15	TRBV2	-	-
TGTGCCAGCAGCTTAACAGATCAGCCCCAGCATTTT	CASSLTDQPQHF	TRBJ1-5	12	TRBV7-9	-	-